The 24 T cell receptor beta chains below were found in one sample sequenced in a study of T cells after yellow fever vaccination. TCRdb reprocessed the 5' RACE reads with MiXCR, giving one entry per CDR3 protein. The data show 310,000 or so distinct CDR3 sequences, with more than 3% seen just once and around 20% held by the top ten. The sample consisted of PBMCs, taken on the day of the yellow fever booster vaccination. The receptors shown here come from a man between 18 and 29 years old who received the YFV17D yellow fever vaccine.

This clonotype was seen ten or more times. The V call is TRBV19, the J call TRBJ1-1, with D hard to call. V lost 6 bases, J lost 4 bases, and 12 bases lay in between. CDR1 and CDR2 (germline): LNHDA, SQIVND (reference sequence). The CDR3 extends over 13 amino acids. For the CDR3, the DNA is TGTGCCAGTAGCCAACAAGTCGGCACTGAAGCTTTCTTT. It translates to CASSQQVGTEAFF. Filled out from reference TRBV19 and TRBJ1-1, the complete variable domain reads DGGITQSPKYLFRKEGQNVTLSCEQNLNHDAMYWYRQDPGQGLRLIYYSQIVNDFQKGDIAEGYSVSREKKESFPLTVTSAQKNPTAFYLCASSQQVGTEAFFGQGTRLTVV.

The rearrangement uses TRBV12-3 or TRBV12-4 and TRBJ2-2, with a tentative D call TRBD1 (5 bases). Trimming took off 5 bases at V and 1 base at J, with 14 bases between the two ends. The CDR3 loop spans 16 amino acids. The CDR3 spells CASSPLQGENTGELFF. CDR3 in DNA: TGTGCCAGCAGTCCATTACAAGGGGAGAACACCGGGGAGCTGTTTTTT.

This clonotype came up many times. The chain links TRBV5-1 to TRBJ2-5, with D hard to call. CDR1 is SGHRS and CDR2 is YFSETQ in the germline V gene. Trimming removed 2 bases at V and 5 bases at J, with 13 bases between. The CDR3 spans 14 residues. The CDR3 bases are TGCGCCAGCAGCTTCGGGCAGATCGGGGAGACCCAGTACTTC. Protein sequence: CASSFGQIGETQYF.

The table lists this clonotype with a few counts. This chain uses TRBV20-1 with TRBJ2-5; the D is unclear. The CDR3 is 11 amino acids. Germline assignment: CDR1 DFQATT and CDR2 SNEGSKA (reference sequence). V lost 6 bases and J lost 5, with 10 bases in between. The CDR3 bases are TGCAGTGCGCGTATGGGGGAGACCCAGTACTTC. Encoded protein: CSARMGETQYF.

This clonotype was seen repeatedly, ten times or more. The chain couples TRBV7-9 to TRBJ2-1, with D perhaps matching TRBD1 (5 bases). V was pared by 4 bases and J by 4 bases, with 14 bases between. The V gene's germline CDR1 is SEHNR and CDR2 FQNEAQ (reference sequence). This CDR3 comprises 15 residues. CDR3 nucleotides: TGTGCCAGCAGCTACTCCTCGACAGATTACAATGAGCAGTTCTTC. This translates into CASSYSSTDYNEQFF.

Ten or more counts support this clonotype. The chain couples TRBV3-1 to TRBJ1-2; 8 bases align to TRBD1. Germline V gene lookup returns CDR1 LGHDT and CDR2 YNNKEL (reference sequence). The CDR3 length is 16 residues. With 5 bases clipped from V and 8 bases from J, the junction kept 16 bases outside the gene matches. The CDR3 DNA follows: TGTGCCAGCAGCTTCGGGATCCTTGGACAGGGCCGCGGCTACACCTTC. It specifies CASSFGILGQGRGYTF.

This clonotype was seen ten or more times. V and J are TRBV11-2 and TRBJ2-3; D is perhaps TRBD2 (8 bases). V was shortened by 3 bases and J by 4 bases, with 23 bases between the two germline ends. The V gene's germline CDR1 is SGHAT and CDR2 FQNNGV. This CDR3 is 18 amino acids long. CDR3 in DNA: TGTGCCAGCAGCTTGGGCATATCGGGACTAGGGGGCGCAGATACGCAGTATTTT. Encoded protein: CASSLGISGLGGADTQYF.

This clonotype was seen repeatedly, ten times or more. V usage is TRBV4-1 and J usage is TRBJ2-5; D is tentatively TRBD1 or TRBD2 (6 bases each). V lost 2 bases and J 5 bases, leaving 9 bases between the germline ends. The CDR3 is 13 residues long. Germline V gene lookup returns CDR1 MGHRA and CDR2 YSYEKL. For the CDR3, the DNA is TGCGCCAGCAGCCAACTAGGGGGGGAGACCCAGTACTTC. As protein: CASSQLGGETQYF.

This clonotype has a handful of counts. This chain links TRBV5-1 with TRBJ2-3, with D perhaps TRBD2 (7 bases). Germline lookup yields CDR1 SGHRS and CDR2 YFSETQ. This CDR3 spans 15 amino acids. V was cut by 0 bases and J by 4 bases, with 12 bases left in between. CDR3 sequence reads: CASSLAGGLADTQYF. Here the CDR3 DNA reads TGCGCCAGCAGCTTGGCGGGGGGCCTTGCAGATACGCAGTATTTT.

This clonotype was seen repeatedly, ten times or more. The V call is TRBV18, the J call TRBJ1-4; 8 nucleotides align to TRBD1. The V gene end was trimmed by 3 bases and the J gene end by 2 bases; junction bases not matched to a gene: 2. The germline CDR1 and CDR2 sequences are KGHSH and LQKENI. CDR3 length equals 15 residues. In DNA, the CDR3 is TGTGCCAGCTCACCCCGACAGGGGACTAATGAAAAACTGTTTTTT. This translates into CASSPRQGTNEKLFF. The full variable domain, with the rest looked up from reference TRBV18 and TRBJ1-4, is NAGVMQNPRHLVRRRGQEARLRCSPMKGHSHVYWYRQLPEEGLKFMVYLQKENIIDESGMPKERFSAEFPKEGPSILRIQQVVRGDSAAYFCASSPRQGTNEKLFFGSGTQLSVL.

The table lists this clonotype with a few counts. The chain uses TRBV7-2 and TRBJ1-1; D perhaps matches TRBD1 (6 bases). The length of the CDR3 is 15 residues. The germline V and J ends were trimmed by 2 bases and 4 bases, with 14 bases remaining between them. Germline V lookup: CDR1 SGHTA, CDR2 FQGNSA. In nucleotides, the CDR3 is TGTGCCAGCAGCTTACATGGGGCAGGGGTCACTGAAGCTTTCTTT. Encoded protein: CASSLHGAGVTEAFF.

This clonotype was counted many times. The V gene is TRBV27, the J gene TRBJ2-7, with D possibly TRBD1 on 6 matching bases. Germline V gives CDR1 MNHEY, CDR2 SMNVEV (reference sequence). This CDR3 region has 16 residues. V lost 5 bases and J lost 2, with 19 bases in between. The CDR3 DNA follows: TGTGCCAGCAGTCTTAGACCGGGACACAAGGCCTACGAGCAGTACGTC. Translating it yields CASSLRPGHKAYEQYV.

The chain uses TRBV25-1 and TRBJ1-2; TRBD1 aligns across 7 bases. Germline V gene data show CDR1 as MGHDK and CDR2 as SYGVNS. This CDR3 has 14 amino acids. Trimming took 4 bases from V and 4 from J; bases not matched to a gene: 6. The CDR3 nucleotides read TGTGCCAGCAGTGGGCCCGACAGGGCCTATGGCTACACCTTC. This gives the protein CASSGPDRAYGYTF.

There are many counts of this clonotype. This chain links TRBV7-9 with TRBJ2-2; maybe TRBD1 (5 bases). Germline CDR1 is SEHNR and CDR2 is FQNEAQ (reference sequence). The CDR3 runs to 15 residues. Trimming took 3 bases from V and 3 from J, leaving 11 bases between them. CDR3 protein: CASSLVTGYTGELFF. Here the CDR3 DNA reads TGTGCCAGCAGCTTGGTAACAGGCTACACCGGGGAGCTGTTTTTT.

The chain uses TRBV20-1 and TRBJ1-1, with D uncertain. The length of the CDR3 is 13 residues. Germline CDR1 is DFQATT and CDR2 is SNEGSKA (reference sequence). Trimming removed 0 bases at V and 10 bases at J, with 15 bases between. Written as DNA, the CDR3 is TGCAGTGCTAGAGATGGGCCCTCACGAGGAGCTTTCTTT. Residues: CSARDGPSRGAFF.

This clonotype appeared many times. The genes are TRBV5-1 and TRBJ1-5; 8 nucleotides align to TRBD1. V dropped 4 bases and J dropped 2; count of bases not matched to a gene: 5. The V gene's germline CDR1 is SGHRS and CDR2 YFSETQ. CDR3 length: 15 amino acids. This CDR3 is CASSPGQGGNQPQHF. The CDR3 DNA sequence: TGCGCCAGCAGCCCTGGACAGGGCGGCAATCAGCCCCAGCATTTT.

In its sample, this clonotype was seen a few times. The rearrangement uses TRBV5-1 and TRBJ2-1; D is ambiguous. This CDR3 has 12 amino acids. Germline V gene data show CDR1 as SGHRS and CDR2 as YFSETQ. V lost 2 bases and J 7 bases, leaving 7 bases between the germline ends. DNA for the CDR3: TGCGCCAGCAGCTTTGGCGTTAATGAGCAGTTCTTC. As protein: CASSFGVNEQFF.

This clonotype was recorded many times. The chain links TRBV18 to TRBJ2-7; the D gene is possibly TRBD2 (6 bases). V lost 3 bases to trimming and J lost 1 base, with 7 bases between them. Germline V gene data show CDR1 as KGHSH and CDR2 as LQKENI. The CDR3 runs to 13 residues. The CDR3, as DNA: TGTGCCAGCTCACCCGGGGGATCCTACGAGCAGTACTTC. It is translated as CASSPGGSYEQYF.

This clonotype occurred many times. The chain joins TRBV5-1 to TRBJ2-1; a possible D gene is TRBD1 (6 bases). The germline V gene encodes CDR1 SGHRS and CDR2 YFSETQ. V was cut by 6 bases and J by 0 bases, with 13 bases left in between. The CDR3 covers 15 residues. The chain's CDR3 is CASNSQGYSYNEQFF. DNA of the CDR3: TGCGCCAGCAACAGTCAGGGGTACTCCTACAATGAGCAGTTCTTC.

There are many counts of this clonotype. This chain joins TRBV15 and TRBJ1-2; a possible D gene is TRBD1 (6 bases). Germline V CDR1 and CDR2: LNHNV, YYDKDF (reference sequence). Trimming pared 0 bases from V and 6 bases from J, leaving 11 bases between. The CDR3 runs to 14 residues. The CDR3 is CATSRDRGANGYTF. DNA of the CDR3: TGTGCCACCAGCAGAGATCGGGGGGCGAATGGCTACACCTTC. The full variable domain, completed using reference TRBV15 and TRBJ1-2, is DAMVIQNPRYQVTQFGKPVTLSCSQTLNHNVMYWYQQKSSQAPKLLFHYYDKDFNNEADTPDNFQSRRPNTSFCFLDIRSPGLGDTAMYLCATSRDRGANGYTFGSGTRLTVV.

This clonotype was seen ten or more times. The rearrangement joins TRBV25-1 to TRBJ2-1, with TRBD1 matching over 7 bases. The junction had 8 bases not matched to a gene; V was cut back by 7 bases and J by 8 bases. This CDR3 has 13 residues. Germline V gene data show CDR1 as MGHDK and CDR2 as SYGVNS. Here the CDR3 DNA reads TGTGCCAGCAATCAGGGGGTGTTGGATGAGCAGTTCTTC. Protein product: CASNQGVLDEQFF.

The chain joins TRBV6-5 to TRBJ1-3; D gene ambiguous. Trimming removed 7 bases at V and 2 bases at J, with 21 bases between. Germline V CDR1 and CDR2: MNHEY, SVGAGI. This CDR3 has 17 amino acids. In DNA form, the CDR3 reads TGTGCCAGCACCCCGTGGGAAGGGATTTGGGCTGGAAACACCATATATTTT. Translated: CASTPWEGIWAGNTIYF.

This clonotype has more than one count but fewer than ten. The rearrangement links TRBV18 to TRBJ1-4, with TRBD1 identical over 9 bases. From germline, CDR1 is KGHSH and CDR2 LQKENI. The CDR3 is 15 amino acids. J lost 7 bases, V lost 2 bases, and 5 bases had no gene match. CDR3 nucleotides: TGTGCCAGCTCACCAGGGACAGGGACGGGTGAAAAACTGTTTTTT. Protein product: CASSPGTGTGEKLFF.

This clonotype was observed a handful of times. The chain combines TRBV5-1 with TRBJ2-5; tentatively, D is TRBD1 (5 bases). Trimming removed 3 bases at V and 5 bases at J, with 17 bases between. CDR1 is SGHRS, CDR2 YFSETQ, per germline. The CDR3 sequence is 15 residues long. The CDR3 region has the DNA TGCGCCAGCAGCTCTCAAACAGGTCCTTCGGAGACCCAGTACTTC. Translating gives CASSSQTGPSETQYF.